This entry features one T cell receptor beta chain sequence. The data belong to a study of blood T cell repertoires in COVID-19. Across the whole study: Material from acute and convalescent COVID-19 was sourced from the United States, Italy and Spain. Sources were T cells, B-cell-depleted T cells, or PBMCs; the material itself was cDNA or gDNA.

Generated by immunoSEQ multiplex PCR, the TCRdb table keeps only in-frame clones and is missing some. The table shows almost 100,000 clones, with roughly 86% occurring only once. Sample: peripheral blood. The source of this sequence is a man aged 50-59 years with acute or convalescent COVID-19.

The CDR3 nucleotides read TGTGCCAGCCGTGCTCTAGCGGGAGCTGGGGACACCGGGGAGCTGTTTTTT. Translation: CASRALAGAGDTGELFF. The chain employs TRBV7-9 and TRBJ2-2; 10 bases line up with TRBD2. CDR3 size: 17 residues. The V gene end was trimmed by 8 bases and the J gene end by 3 bases; junction bases not matched to a gene: 12. Germline loops: CDR1 SEHNR, CDR2 FQNEAQ (reference sequence).